This TCR beta chain originates from a study of shared clonotypes between healthy human individuals. Clones were sequenced by immunoSEQ multiplex PCR, and TCRdb holds only the in-frame ones, with some missing. The table includes over a million clones, 75% detected once. Regarding this clone: The antigen is undetermined.

Germline V gene lookup returns CDR1 SGHTA and CDR2 FQGNSA. The CDR3 has 14 residues. The V and J ends lost 8 bases and 0 bases respectively, with 11 bases between them. General study findings and limits: Generation probability values for non-shared clonotypes were lower than those for clonotypes shared by all four donors.

The sequence was obtained from a man between 18 and 35 years old in good health. The sample was memory CD4+ T cells sorted from blood. Subset of the sample: CD45RA-negative fraction. The chain employs TRBV7-2 and TRBJ2-1; TRBD1 or TRBD2 may be the D gene (5 bases each). This CDR3 reads CASALDSSYNEQFF. The CDR3 nucleotides are TGTGCCAGCGCACTAGACAGCTCCTACAATGAGCAGTTCTTC. The full variable domain, rest sourced from reference TRBV7-2 and TRBJ2-1, is GAGVSQSPSNKVTEKGKDVELRCDPISGHTALYWYRQSLGQGLEFLIYFQGNSAPDKSGLPSDRFSAERTGGSVSTLTIQRTQQEDSAVYLCASALDSSYNEQFFGPGTRLTVL.